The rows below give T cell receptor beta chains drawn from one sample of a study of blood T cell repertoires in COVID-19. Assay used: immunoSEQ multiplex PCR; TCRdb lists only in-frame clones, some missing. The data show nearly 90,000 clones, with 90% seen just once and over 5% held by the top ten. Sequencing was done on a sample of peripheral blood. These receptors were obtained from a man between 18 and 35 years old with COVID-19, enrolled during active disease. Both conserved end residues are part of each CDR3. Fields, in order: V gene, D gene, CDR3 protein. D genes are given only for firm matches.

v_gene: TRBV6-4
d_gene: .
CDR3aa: CASSVEKGPHEQYF

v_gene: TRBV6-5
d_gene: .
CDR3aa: CASSYFSTGSGNTIYF

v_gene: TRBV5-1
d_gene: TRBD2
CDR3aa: CASSSWTSATSYEQYF

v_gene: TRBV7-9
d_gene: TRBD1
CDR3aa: CASSPTGETQYF

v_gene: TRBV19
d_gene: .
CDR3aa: CASSIGQSNTEAFF

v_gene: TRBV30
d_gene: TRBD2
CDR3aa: CAWSAGGPDTQYF

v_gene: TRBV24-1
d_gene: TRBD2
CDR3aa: CATSDLAGAHSTDTQYF

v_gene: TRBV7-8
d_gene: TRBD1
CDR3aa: CASSLDRGLRQPQHF

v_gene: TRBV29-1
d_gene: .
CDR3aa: CSVEVPGSSYEQYF

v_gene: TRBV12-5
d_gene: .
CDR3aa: CASGPGLRDNEQFF

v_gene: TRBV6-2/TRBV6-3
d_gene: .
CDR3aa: CASSDIVAKNIQYF

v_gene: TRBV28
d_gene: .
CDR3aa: CASRNPGNTEAFF

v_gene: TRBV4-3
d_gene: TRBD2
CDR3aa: CASSQGLAGGPEFF

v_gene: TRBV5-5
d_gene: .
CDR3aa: CASSWEWTASGNTIYF

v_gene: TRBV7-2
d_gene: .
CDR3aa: CASSLGHSTDTQYF

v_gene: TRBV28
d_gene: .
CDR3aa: CASSLAGAYSGNTIYF

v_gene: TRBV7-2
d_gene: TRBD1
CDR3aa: CASSLRTGQWLEQYF

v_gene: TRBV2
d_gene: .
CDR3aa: CASRMGATVEKLFF

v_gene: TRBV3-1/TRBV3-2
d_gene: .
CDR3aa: CASSQAILGLYEQYF

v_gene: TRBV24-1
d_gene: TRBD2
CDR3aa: CATSDPRLAGSSYNEQFF

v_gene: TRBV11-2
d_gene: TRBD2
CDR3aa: CASSWARTSGRGEQFF

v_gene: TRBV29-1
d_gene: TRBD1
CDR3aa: CSGGTGIDGYTF

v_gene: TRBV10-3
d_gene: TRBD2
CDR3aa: CAISGEASGRANNEQFF

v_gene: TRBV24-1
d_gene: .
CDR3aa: CATGGAPNTGELFF

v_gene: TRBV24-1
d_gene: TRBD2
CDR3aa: CATSDPTSGRAAGELFF

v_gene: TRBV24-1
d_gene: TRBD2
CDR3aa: CATSGAGTSGSHEQFF

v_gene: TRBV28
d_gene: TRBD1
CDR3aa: CASSFGTGSETQYF

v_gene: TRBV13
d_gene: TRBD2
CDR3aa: CASSSGLAVSYEQYF

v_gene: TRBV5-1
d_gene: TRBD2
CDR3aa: CASSLGGTSGHNEQFF

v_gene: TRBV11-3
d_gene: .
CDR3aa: CASSQSNTEAFF

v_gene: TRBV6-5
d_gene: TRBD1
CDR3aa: CASSYRGRLYGYTF

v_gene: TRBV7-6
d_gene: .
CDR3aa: CASSLGRGSGSPLHF

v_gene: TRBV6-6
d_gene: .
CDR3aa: CASSLQINYGYTF

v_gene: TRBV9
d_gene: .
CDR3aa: CASSAVGGSGHTEAFF

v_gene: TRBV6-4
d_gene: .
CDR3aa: CASSDSPGSYEQYF

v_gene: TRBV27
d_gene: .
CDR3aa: CASSDRNHQPQHF

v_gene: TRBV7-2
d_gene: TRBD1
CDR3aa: CASSFGTGAYEQYF

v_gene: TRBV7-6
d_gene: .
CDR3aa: CASSLNTRGETQYF

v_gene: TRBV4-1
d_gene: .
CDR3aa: CASSFGRGMEPQHF

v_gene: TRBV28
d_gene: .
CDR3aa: CASRIMDEDYGYTF

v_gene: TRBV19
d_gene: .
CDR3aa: CASSITSTSMNTEAFF

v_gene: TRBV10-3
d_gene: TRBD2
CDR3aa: CAILGLAGEPNEQFF

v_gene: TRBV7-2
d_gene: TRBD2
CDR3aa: CASAFGTSGVHEQFF

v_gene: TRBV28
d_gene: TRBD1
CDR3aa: CASSLYRGRVTEAFF

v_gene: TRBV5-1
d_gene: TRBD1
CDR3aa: CASRPTGAYNQPQHF

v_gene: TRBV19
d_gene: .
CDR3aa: CASSIWQGYEQYF

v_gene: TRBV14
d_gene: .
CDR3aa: CASSQVAVYNEQFF

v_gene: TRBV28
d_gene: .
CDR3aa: CASKTAGQPQHF

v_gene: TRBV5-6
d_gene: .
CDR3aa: CASTTGGLEAFF

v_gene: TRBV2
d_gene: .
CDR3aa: CASSELQQYF